This TCR beta chain was sequenced during a study of CD8 T cells in Susac syndrome. Random hexamers were used to reverse transcribe an amount of about 0.5 to 1 ug RNA. Amplification of TCR beta CDR3 across 54 Vbeta and 13 Jbeta was performed with immunoSEQ multiplex PCR. TCRdb passed the immunoSEQ multiplex PCR reads through MiXCR, listing each CDR3 protein once. The sample records under 550,000 distinct CDR3 sequences, 75% to 90% being singletons. In its sample, this clonotype was seen once. No antigen is known for it. CDR3 length equals 18 residues. V shed 2 bases and J 1 base; nucleotides not matched to a gene: 6. The germline gives CDR1 MGHRA, CDR2 YSYEKL. Findings of the study overall: That the number of individuals in its TCR sequencing and HLA analysis was relatively small was acknowledged by the study.

The TEMRA cells underwent FACS enrichment, while the CD8+ and CD4+ T cells underwent negative isolation. The chain carries TRBV4-1 and TRBJ2-6, with 9 positions matching TRBD2. The origin of this receptor is a human donor with multiple sclerosis. Sequenced material: CD8+ T cells from PBMCs. CDR3: CASSQRLAGISGANVLTF. CDR3 bases: TGCGCCAGCAGCCAAAGGCTAGCGGGGATATCTGGGGCCAACGTCCTGACTTTC.